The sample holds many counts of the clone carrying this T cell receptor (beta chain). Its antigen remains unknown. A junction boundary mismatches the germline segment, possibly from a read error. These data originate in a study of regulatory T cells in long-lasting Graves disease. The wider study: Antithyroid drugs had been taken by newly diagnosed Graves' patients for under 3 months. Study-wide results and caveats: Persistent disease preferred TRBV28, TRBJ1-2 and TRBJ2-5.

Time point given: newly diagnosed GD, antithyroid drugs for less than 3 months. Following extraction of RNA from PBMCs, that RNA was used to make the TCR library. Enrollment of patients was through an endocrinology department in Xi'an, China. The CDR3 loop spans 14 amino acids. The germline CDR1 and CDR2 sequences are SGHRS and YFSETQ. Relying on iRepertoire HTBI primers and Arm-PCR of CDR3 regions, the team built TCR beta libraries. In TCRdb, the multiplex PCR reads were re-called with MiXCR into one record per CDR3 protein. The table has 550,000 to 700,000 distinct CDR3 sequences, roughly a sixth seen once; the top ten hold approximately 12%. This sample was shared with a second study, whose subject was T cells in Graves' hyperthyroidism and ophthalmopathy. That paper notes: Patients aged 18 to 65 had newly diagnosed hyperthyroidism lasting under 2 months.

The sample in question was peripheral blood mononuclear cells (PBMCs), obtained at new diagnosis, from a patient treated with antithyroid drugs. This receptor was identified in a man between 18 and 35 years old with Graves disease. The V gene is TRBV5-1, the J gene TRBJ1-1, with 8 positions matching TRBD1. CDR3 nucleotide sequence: TGTGCCAGCAGCTTGGAACAGGGGGGCACTGAAGCTTTCTTT. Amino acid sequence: CASSLEQGGTEAFF.